Listed below are T cell receptor beta chains from one sample, sequenced in a study of blood T cell repertoires in COVID-19. Produced via immunoSEQ multiplex PCR; TCRdb's table is partial and in-frame only. The sample includes 40,000 or so clones, 90% seen only once; the top ten take roughly 3.1%. The specimen was peripheral blood. The receptors were sampled from a man between 50 and 59 years old with active COVID-19. Both conserved end residues are part of each CDR3. A D gene is named only where the DNA matches it firmly. A clone size is listed for some rows: how often the clone was seen (once, few, many), or a class if it is expanded.

>TRBD2|TRBJ2-3|TRBV6-5|.
CASTQRETDTQYF
TGTGCCAGCACCCAGCGGGAAACAGATACGCAGTATTTT
>TRBD1|TRBJ2-3|TRBV4-1|.
CASSQYPGQGRDTQYF
TGCGCCAGCAGCCAGTACCCGGGACAGGGTAGAGATACGCAGTATTTT
>.|TRBJ2-5|TRBV7-2|.
CASSRPQRMETQYF
TGTGCCAGCAGCCGTCCCCAGCGGATGGAGACCCAGTACTTC
>.|TRBJ2-7|TRBV5-8|.
CASNLPTHTYEQYF
TGTGCCAGCAACCTACCGACACACACCTACGAGCAGTACTTC
>.|TRBJ2-7|TRBV11-2|.
CASSLATARHSYEQYF
TGTGCCAGCAGCTTAGCGACAGCCCGCCACTCCTACGAGCAGTACTTC
>TRBD1|TRBJ1-3|TRBV5-1|.
CASSLPTGAGNTIYF
TGCGCCAGCAGCTTACCGACAGGGGCAGGAAACACCATATATTTT
>.|TRBJ1-1|TRBV7-9|.
CASSWGETANTEAFF
TGTGCCAGCAGCTGGGGGGAGACGGCGAACACTGAAGCTTTCTTT
>.|TRBJ2-3|TRBV7-3|.
CATRGSGDTQYF
TGTGCCACTAGGGGTTCGGGAGATACGCAGTATTTT
>TRBD1|TRBJ1-2|TRBV18|.
CASSPPDRGPFGYTF
TGTGCCAGCTCACCACCGGACAGGGGCCCTTTTGGCTACACCTTC
>TRBD2|TRBJ2-1|TRBV7-9|few
CASSDSLADNNEQFF
TGTGCCAGCAGCGATTCACTAGCGGATAACAATGAGCAGTTCTTC
>TRBD1|TRBJ2-7|TRBV5-4|.
CASSLGDRVTEQYF
TGTGCCAGCAGCTTGGGGGACAGGGTGACCGAGCAGTACTTC
>.|TRBJ1-1|TRBV2|.
CASKDRDTEAFF
TGTGCCAGCAAGGACAGAGACACTGAAGCTTTCTTT
>.|TRBJ2-7|TRBV5-1|.
CASSRDSASSYEQYF
TGCGCCAGCAGCCGGGACTCTGCGAGCTCCTACGAGCAGTACTTC
>TRBD1|TRBJ2-5|TRBV10-3|.
CAISPGTGNQETQYF
TGTGCCATCTCCCCCGGGACAGGCAACCAAGAGACCCAGTACTTC
>.|TRBJ2-7|TRBV28|.
CASLLGLGYEQYF
TGTGCCAGCCTCCTTGGACTGGGATACGAGCAGTACTTC
>TRBD2|TRBJ2-1|TRBV7-3|once
CANSRAGGYNEQFF
TGTGCCAACAGCCGGGCGGGGGGTTACAATGAGCAGTTCTTC
>.|TRBJ2-7|TRBV11-2|.
CASSHSYEQYF
TGTGCCAGCAGCCACTCCTACGAGCAGTACTTC
>TRBD2|TRBJ2-5|TRBV29-1|.
CSGGLTRGGSWGQETQYF
TGCAGCGGCGGACTCACTCGCGGGGGAAGTTGGGGGCAAGAGACCCAGTACTTC
>TRBD1|TRBJ2-5|TRBV18|.
CASSPGQGATETQYF
TGTGCCAGCTCACCGGGGCAGGGGGCAACAGAGACCCAGTACTTC
>TRBD1|TRBJ2-7|TRBV6-1|.
CASSELGTGGGEQYF
TGTGCCAGCAGTGAACTCGGGACAGGGGGGGGTGAGCAGTACTTC
>.|TRBJ2-2|TRBV5-4|once
CASSLQGLNTGELFF
TGTGCCAGCAGCTTGCAGGGGTTGAACACCGGGGAGCTGTTTTTT
>TRBD1|TRBJ2-3|TRBV20-1|.
CSASIWTGPSTDTQYF
TGCAGTGCTAGTATATGGACAGGCCCTAGCACAGATACGCAGTATTTT
>.|TRBJ1-1|TRBV10-3|.
CAITERGGNAEAFF
TGTGCCATCACCGAACGGGGAGGCAACGCTGAAGCTTTCTTT
>.|TRBJ2-3|TRBV15|.
CATSRDFQDTQYF
TGTGCCACCAGCAGAGATTTCCAAGATACGCAGTATTTT
>TRBD1|TRBJ1-2|TRBV9|.
CASSVGGTGSPIPSYGYTF
TGTGCCAGCAGCGTAGGGGGGACAGGGTCCCCGATCCCATCCTATGGCTACACCTTC
>.|TRBJ1-3|TRBV7-6|.
CASSLGGGPGNTIYF
TGTGCCAGCAGCTTAGGGGGGGGCCCTGGAAACACCATATATTTT
>.|TRBJ2-7|TRBV29-1|.
CSVEDPVYEQYF
TGCAGCGTTGAAGATCCTGTATACGAGCAGTACTTC
>.|TRBJ2-2|TRBV7-2|.
CASSLGLTNTGELFF
TGTGCCAGCAGCTTAGGGCTTACGAACACCGGGGAGCTGTTTTTT
>TRBD1|TRBJ2-5|TRBV6-6|.
CASSRGDREIETQYF
TGTGCCAGCAGTCGTGGGGACAGGGAGATAGAGACCCAGTACTTC
>TRBD1|TRBJ2-7|TRBV5-1|once
CASSLDRGDYEQYF
TGCGCCAGCAGCTTGGACAGGGGGGACTACGAGCAGTACTTC
>.|TRBJ2-7|TRBV5-4|.
CASHTGKGYEQYF
TGTGCCAGCCACACAGGGAAAGGCTACGAGCAGTACTTC
>.|TRBJ1-6|TRBV27|.
CATKNRDGNSPLHF
TGTGCCACCAAAAACAGGGACGGGAATTCACCCCTCCACTTT
>.|TRBJ1-5|TRBV7-2|.
CASSLDPSQGLNQPQHF
TGTGCCAGCAGCTTAGATCCCTCCCAGGGGCTCAATCAGCCCCAGCATTTT
>TRBD2|TRBJ2-3|TRBV11-1|.
CASSRLAGGATDTQYF
TGTGCCAGCAGCCGCCTAGCGGGGGGGGCGACAGATACGCAGTATTTT
>TRBD2|TRBJ2-7|TRBV6-5|.
CASSSELAGGYEQYF
TGTGCCAGCAGTTCTGAACTAGCGGGGGGCTACGAGCAGTACTTC
>.|TRBJ2-2|TRBV5-4|few
CASSGRGPAGELFF
TGTGCCAGCAGTGGCAGGGGCCCTGCCGGGGAGCTGTTTTTT
>.|TRBJ2-2|TRBV7-2|.
CASSLAQNTGELFF
TGTGCCAGCAGCTTAGCACAGAACACCGGGGAGCTGTTTTTT
>TRBD1|TRBJ1-4|TRBV6-6|.
CASSPRTGTLFF
TGTGCCAGCAGCCCGAGGACAGGGACACTGTTTTTT
>.|TRBJ1-6|TRBV2|.
CASKRQESSSPLHF
TGTGCCAGCAAAAGACAGGAAAGTAGTTCACCCCTCCACTTT
>.|TRBJ1-3|TRBV13|.
CASSGQASGNTIYF
TGTGCCAGCAGCGGCCAGGCCTCTGGAAACACCATATATTTT